This T cell receptor (beta chain) was sequenced in a study of CD8+CD57+ T cells in acquired aplastic anemia. Study details: On average, sorted CD4+ and CD8+ cells gave 3 to 3.5 ug of DNA. Findings and caveats of the study: Patients and controls turned out to have approximately 29 CD8+ CDR3 sequences in common. No significant difference in CD8+ Simpson's diversity was found between patients and controls.

This CDR3 spans 14 amino acids. Germline V gives CDR1 MNHEY, CDR2 SVGEGT. V lost 9 bases, J lost 0 bases, and 12 bases lay in between. On this clonotype: What it binds is not known.

It was genomic DNA that served as the template for profiling TCR beta VDJ and CDR3. TCRdb re-analysed the reads in MiXCR, keeping a single row per CDR3 protein. The repertoire consists of 150,000 to 200,000 distinct CDR3 sequences, with around 66% occurring once and the leading ten covering about half. The sequencing sample was made of sorted CD4+, CD8+, or CD8+CD57+ T cells (not recorded which) from PBMCs. The TCR sequence derives from a human donor with severe aplastic anemia or a healthy control (not recorded which). The V gene is TRBV6-2 or TRBV6-3, the J gene TRBJ1-3; no firm D call. CDR3 nucleotide sequence: TGTGCCAGTGTTGACGGCACCTCTGGAAACACCATATATTTT. Its protein is CASVDGTSGNTIYF.